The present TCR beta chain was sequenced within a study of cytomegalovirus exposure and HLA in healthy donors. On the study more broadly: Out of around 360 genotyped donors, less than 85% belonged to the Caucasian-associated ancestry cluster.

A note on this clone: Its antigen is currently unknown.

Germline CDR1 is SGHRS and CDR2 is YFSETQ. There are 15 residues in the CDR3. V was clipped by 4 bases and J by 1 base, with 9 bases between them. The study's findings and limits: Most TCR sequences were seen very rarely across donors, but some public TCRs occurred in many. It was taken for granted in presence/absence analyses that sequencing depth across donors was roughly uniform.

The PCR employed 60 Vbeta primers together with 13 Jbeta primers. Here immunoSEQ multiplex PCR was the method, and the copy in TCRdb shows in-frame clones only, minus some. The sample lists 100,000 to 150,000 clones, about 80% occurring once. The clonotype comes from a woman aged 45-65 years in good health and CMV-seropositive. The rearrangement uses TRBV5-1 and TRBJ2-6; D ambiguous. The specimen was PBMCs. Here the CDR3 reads CASSDQASGANVLTF. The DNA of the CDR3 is TGCGCCAGCAGCGATCAGGCTTCTGGGGCCAACGTCCTGACTTTC.